This T cell receptor beta chain was obtained from a study of T cells in women clearing cervical HPV infection. Profiling relied on immunoSEQ multiplex PCR, and the TCRdb table lists in-frame clones only, not all of them. The repertoire table contains about 40,000 clones. The clonotype was recovered from a woman between 18 and 70 years old with a cervical HPV16 infection that either progressed to CIN3+ or cleared (not recorded which). Sequencing was done on a sample of blood buffy coat.

CDR3 loop: CASSITGAEKLFF. Incomplete CDR3 DNA: TGTGCCAGTAGTATAACAGGGGCGGAAAAG. This chain joins TRBV19 and TRBJ2-2; the match to TRBD1 covers 7 bases. The read gets to within 3 residues of the CDR3 end, and the germline J gene fills in the rest. Germline assignment: CDR1 LNHDA and CDR2 SQIVND (reference sequence). This CDR3 contains 13 residues.